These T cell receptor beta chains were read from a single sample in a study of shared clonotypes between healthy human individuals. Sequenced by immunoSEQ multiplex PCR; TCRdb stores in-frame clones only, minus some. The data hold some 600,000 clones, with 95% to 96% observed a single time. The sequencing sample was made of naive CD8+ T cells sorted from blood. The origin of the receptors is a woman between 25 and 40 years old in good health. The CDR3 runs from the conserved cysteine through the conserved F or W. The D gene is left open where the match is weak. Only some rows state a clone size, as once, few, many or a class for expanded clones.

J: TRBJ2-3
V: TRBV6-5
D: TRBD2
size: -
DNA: TGTGCCAGCAGTCAGGGACTAGCGGGAACAGATACGCAGTATTTT
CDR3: CASSQGLAGTDTQYF

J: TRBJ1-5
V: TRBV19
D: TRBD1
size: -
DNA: TGTGCCAGTAGCCCGACAGGGGTGAGACCAGATAGCAATCAGCCCCAGCATTTT
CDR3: CASSPTGVRPDSNQPQHF

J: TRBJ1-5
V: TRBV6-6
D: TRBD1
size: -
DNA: TGTGCCAGCAGTTATATCAGGGGGAATCAGCCCCAGCATTTT
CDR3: CASSYIRGNQPQHF

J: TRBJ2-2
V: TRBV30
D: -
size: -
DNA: TGTGCCTGGTCTAGTGTAGGCTTTAACACCGGGGAGCTGTTTTTT
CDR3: CAWSSVGFNTGELFF

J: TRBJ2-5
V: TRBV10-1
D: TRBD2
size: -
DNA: TGCGCCAGCAGTGAGTCGAGTATAGCGGGAGGGGAATACCAAGAGACCCAGTACTTC
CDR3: CASSESSIAGGEYQETQYF

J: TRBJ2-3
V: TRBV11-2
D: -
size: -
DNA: TGTGCCAGCAGCTTAAATCAGGTGCGGCGGACTTACACAGATACGCAGTATTTT
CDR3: CASSLNQVRRTYTDTQYF

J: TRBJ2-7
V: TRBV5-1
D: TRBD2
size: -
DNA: TGCGCCAGCAGCTTGAGTCAGCGGGAGGGCCGGTTGGGAGTCTACGAGCAGTACTTC
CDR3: CASSLSQREGRLGVYEQYF

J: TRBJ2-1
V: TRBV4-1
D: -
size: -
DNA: TGCGCCAGCAGCCTTGACCCCAGCTCCTACAATGAGCAGTTCTTC
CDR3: CASSLDPSSYNEQFF

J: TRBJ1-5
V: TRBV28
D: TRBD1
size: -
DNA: TGTGCCAGCAGTTTACCCAGGGGGAGTCAGCCCCAGCATTTT
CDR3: CASSLPRGSQPQHF

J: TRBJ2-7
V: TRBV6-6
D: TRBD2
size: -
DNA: TGTGCCAGCAGTTACGCGGGAGAGGCCTACGAGCAGTACTTC
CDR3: CASSYAGEAYEQYF

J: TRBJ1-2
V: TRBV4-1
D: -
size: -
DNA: TGCGCCAGCAGCCAAGATTGGGTATTTGGTAGCTACACCTTC
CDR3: CASSQDWVFGSYTF

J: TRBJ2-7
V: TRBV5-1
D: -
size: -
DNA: TGCGCCAGCAGCCCCGGATTTCATTCCAGCTACGAGCAGTACTTC
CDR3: CASSPGFHSSYEQYF

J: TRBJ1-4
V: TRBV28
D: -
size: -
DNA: TGTGCCAGCAGTTCGCCGGGACCGGATGAAAAACTGTTTTTT
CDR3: CASSSPGPDEKLFF

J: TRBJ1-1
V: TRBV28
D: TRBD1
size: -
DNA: TGTGCCAGCAAGGGACAGCCGACACCGGAAGACACTGAAGCTTTCTTT
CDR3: CASKGQPTPEDTEAFF

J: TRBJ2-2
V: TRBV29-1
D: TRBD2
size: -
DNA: TGCAGCGTTGGGGCGGGAGGGCCCCCCGGGGAGCTGTTTTTT
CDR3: CSVGAGGPPGELFF

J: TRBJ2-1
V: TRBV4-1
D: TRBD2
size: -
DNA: TGCGCCAGCAGCCAAGAGGGACCGGCCAGCGGGGCATACAATGAGCAGTTCTTC
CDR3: CASSQEGPASGAYNEQFF

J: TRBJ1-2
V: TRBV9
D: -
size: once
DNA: TGTGCCAGCAGCGGGCACATGCCCCGCTACACCTTC
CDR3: CASSGHMPRYTF

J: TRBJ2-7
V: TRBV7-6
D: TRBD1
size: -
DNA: TGTGCCAGCAGCTTAGGCCCCGGGACAGACTCCTACGAGCAGTACTTC
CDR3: CASSLGPGTDSYEQYF

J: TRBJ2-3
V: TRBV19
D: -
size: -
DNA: TGTGCCAGTAGTAACAGGGCAGATACGCAGTATTTT
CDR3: CASSNRADTQYF

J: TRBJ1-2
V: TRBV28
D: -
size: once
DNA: TGTGCCAGCAGTTTAGTATCGTCGGGGGCCGACTATGGCTACACCTTC
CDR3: CASSLVSSGADYGYTF

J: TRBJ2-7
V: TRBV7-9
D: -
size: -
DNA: TGTGCCAGCAGCCCTCTGGGGGGATACGAGCAGTACTTC
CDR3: CASSPLGGYEQYF

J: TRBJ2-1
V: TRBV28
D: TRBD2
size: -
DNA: TGTGCCAGCAGGGGGCGGGAGGGCTACAATGAGCAGTTCTTC
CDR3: CASRGREGYNEQFF

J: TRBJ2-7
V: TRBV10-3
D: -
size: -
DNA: TGTGCCATCGGGGGGTCGCCGGATAGTACGAACGAGCAGTACTTC
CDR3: CAIGGSPDSTNEQYF